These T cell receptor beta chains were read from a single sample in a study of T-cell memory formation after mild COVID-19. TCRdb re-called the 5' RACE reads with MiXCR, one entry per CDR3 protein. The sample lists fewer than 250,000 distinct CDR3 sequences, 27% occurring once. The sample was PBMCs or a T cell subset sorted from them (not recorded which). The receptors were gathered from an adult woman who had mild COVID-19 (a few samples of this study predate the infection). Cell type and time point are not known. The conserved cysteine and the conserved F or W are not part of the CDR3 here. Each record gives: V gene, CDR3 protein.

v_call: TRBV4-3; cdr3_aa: ASSPQGTQVIYEQY
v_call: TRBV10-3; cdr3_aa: AIRGGQGNEQF
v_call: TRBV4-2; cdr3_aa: ASRRADNEQF
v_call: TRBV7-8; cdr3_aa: ASREGSTDTQY
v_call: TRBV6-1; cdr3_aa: ATRLAGGLATDTQY
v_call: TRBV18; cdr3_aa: ASSPRQGKETQY
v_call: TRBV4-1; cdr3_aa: ASSQAGTRGTDTQY
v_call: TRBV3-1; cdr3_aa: ASSPSPLAGAVNEQF
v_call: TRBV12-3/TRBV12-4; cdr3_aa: ASSYPSGGAYNEQF
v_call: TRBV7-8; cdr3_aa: ASSPPRYRDSGNTIY
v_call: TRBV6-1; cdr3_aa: ASSKTGTDTQY
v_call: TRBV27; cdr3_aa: ASSLRPVLTEAF
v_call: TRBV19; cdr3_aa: ASRDRAQPQH
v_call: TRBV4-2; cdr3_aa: ASSQDNSNYGYT
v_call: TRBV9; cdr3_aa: ASSEGLSTEAF
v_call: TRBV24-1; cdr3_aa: ATSDLFLRGLLETQY
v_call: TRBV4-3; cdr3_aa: ASSQGQKAGTIY
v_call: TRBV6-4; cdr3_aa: ASRGMGAF
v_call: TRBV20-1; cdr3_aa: SAGTSGSGEQF
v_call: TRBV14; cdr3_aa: AKQKTGTGYTGELF
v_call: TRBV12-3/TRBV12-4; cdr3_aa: ASSLAGANGYT
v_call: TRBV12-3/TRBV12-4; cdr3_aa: ASTSDRRNGELF
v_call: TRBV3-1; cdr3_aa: ASSQEGAAKNIQY
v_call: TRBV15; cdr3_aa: ATSRSSTSRRTDTQY
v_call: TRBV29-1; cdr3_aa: SVAPEGGSYNEQF
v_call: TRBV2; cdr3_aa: ASRLAGGNYEQY
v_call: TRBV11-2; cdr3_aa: ASSLGRAGSPQNTQY
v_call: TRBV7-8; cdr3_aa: ASSPEAQTTYTGELF
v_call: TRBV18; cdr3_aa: ASSPTGGAYNEQF
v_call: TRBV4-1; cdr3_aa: ASSQGGEAYEQY
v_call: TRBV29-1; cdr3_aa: SVEVRRGETQY
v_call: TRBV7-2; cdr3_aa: ASSLRRVRGQGRYT
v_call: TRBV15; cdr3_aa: ATSKQDYDYT
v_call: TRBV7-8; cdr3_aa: ASSSSSGGSTDTQY
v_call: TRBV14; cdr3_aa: ASSLVNSPLH
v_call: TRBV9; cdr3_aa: ASSVGPSGGISTDTQY
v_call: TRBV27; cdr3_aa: ASSLSEVNTGELF
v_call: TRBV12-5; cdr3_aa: ASGTTIGLKNIQY
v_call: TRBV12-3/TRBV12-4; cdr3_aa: ASTGAQGATDTQY
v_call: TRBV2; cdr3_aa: ASKGGGAYNEQF
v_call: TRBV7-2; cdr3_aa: ASSFARVHYGYT
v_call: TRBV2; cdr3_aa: ASSEKLNYGYT
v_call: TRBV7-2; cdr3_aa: ASSSGPNEQF
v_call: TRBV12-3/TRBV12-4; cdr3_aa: ASRRGQGRRSSGANVLT
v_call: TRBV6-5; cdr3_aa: ASMGLRNTGAF
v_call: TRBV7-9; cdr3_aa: ASSSDSLAKNIQY
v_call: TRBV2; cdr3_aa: ASSVGYNEQF
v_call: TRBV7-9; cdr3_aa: AASRGSLTEAF
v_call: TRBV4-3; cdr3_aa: ASSQSRTVNYGYT